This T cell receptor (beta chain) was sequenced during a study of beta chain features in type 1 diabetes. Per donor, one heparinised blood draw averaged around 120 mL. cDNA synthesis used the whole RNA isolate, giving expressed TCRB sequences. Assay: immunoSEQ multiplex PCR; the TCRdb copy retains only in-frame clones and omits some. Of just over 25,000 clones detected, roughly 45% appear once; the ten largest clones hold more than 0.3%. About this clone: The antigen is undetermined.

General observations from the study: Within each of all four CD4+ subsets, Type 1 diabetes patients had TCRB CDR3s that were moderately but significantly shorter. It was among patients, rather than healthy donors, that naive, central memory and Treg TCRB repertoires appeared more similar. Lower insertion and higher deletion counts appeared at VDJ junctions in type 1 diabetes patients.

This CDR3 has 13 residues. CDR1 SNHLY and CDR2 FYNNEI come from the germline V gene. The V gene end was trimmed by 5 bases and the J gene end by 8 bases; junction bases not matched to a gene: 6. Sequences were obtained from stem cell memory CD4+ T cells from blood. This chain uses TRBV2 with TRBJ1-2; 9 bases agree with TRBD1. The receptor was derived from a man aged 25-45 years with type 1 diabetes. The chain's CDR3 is CASSPQGARGYTF. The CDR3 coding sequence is TGTGCCAGCAGTCCACAGGGGGCTAGGGGCTACACCTTC.